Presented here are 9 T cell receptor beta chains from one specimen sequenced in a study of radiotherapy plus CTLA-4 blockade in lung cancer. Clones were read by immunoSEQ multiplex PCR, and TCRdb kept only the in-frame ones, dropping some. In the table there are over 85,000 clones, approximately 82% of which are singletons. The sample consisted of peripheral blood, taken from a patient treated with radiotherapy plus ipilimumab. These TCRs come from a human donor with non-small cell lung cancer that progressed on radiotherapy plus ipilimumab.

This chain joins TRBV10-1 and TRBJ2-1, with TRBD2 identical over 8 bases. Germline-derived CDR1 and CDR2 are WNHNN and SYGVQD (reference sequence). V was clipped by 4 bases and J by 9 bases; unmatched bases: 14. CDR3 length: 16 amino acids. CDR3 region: CASSAQPGRAIGEQFF. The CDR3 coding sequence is TGCGCCAGCAGTGCCCAGCCCGGGAGGGCCATTGGTGAGCAGTTCTTC.

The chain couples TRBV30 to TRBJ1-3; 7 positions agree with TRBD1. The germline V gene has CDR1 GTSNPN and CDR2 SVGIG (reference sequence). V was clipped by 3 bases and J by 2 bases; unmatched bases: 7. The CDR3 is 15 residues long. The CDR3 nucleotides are TGTGCCTGGAGAAAGAGGACAGGACCTGGAAACACCATATATTTT. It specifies CAWRKRTGPGNTIYF. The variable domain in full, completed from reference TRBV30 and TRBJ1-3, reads SQTIHQWPATLVQPVGSPLSLECTVEGTSNPNLYWYRQAAGRGLQLLFYSVGIGQISSEVPQNLSASRPQDRQFILSSKKLLLSDSGFYLCAWRKRTGPGNTIYFGEGSWLTVV.

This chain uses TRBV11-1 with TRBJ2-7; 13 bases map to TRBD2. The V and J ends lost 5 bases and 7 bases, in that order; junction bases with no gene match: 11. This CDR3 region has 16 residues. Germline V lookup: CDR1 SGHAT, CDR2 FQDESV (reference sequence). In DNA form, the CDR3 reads TGTGCCAGCAGCCCCACCCTCGGACTAGCGGGAGATGAGCAGTACTTC. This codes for CASSPTLGLAGDEQYF.

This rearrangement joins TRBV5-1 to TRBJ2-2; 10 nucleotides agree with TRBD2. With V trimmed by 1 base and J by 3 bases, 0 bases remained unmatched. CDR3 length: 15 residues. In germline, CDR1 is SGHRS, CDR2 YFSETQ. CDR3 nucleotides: TGCGCCAGCAGCTTGAGCGGGAGGGACACCGGGGAGCTGTTTTTT. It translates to CASSLSGRDTGELFF.

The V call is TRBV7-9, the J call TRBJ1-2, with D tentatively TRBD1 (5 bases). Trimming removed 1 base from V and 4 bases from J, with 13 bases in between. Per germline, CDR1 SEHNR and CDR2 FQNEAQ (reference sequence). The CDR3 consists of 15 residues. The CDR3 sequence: CASSLEVGGRYGYTF. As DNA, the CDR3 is TGTGCCAGCAGCTTAGAGGTCGGGGGACGCTATGGCTACACCTTC.

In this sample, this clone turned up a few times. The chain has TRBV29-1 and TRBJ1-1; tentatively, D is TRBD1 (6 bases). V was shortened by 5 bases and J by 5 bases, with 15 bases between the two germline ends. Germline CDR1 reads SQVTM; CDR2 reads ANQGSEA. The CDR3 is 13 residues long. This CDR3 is CSVSSGALTEAFF. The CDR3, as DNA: TGCAGCGTTAGTTCGGGGGCGCTTACTGAAGCTTTCTTT.

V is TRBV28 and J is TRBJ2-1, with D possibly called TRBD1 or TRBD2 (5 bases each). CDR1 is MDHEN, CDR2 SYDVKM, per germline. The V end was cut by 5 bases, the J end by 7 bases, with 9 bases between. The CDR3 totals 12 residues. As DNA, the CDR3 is TGTGCCAGCAGTCGGGGACGGAATGAGCAGTTCTTC. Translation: CASSRGRNEQFF. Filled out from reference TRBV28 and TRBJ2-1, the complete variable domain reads DVKVTQSSRYLVKRTGEKVFLECVQDMDHENMFWYRQDPGLGLRLIYFSYDVKMKEKGDIPEGYSVSREKKERFSLILESASTNQTSMYLCASSRGRNEQFFGPGTRLTVL.

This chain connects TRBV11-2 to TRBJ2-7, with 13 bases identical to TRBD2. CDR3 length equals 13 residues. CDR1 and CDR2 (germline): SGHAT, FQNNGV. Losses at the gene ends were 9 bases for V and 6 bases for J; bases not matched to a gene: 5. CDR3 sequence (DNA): TGTGCCAGTCGACTAGCGGGAGGTGGCGAGCAGTACGTC. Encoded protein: CASRLAGGGEQYV.

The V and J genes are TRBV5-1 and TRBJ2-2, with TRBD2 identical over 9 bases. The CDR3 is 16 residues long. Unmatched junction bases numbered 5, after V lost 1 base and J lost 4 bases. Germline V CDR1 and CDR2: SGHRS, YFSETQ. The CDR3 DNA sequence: TGCGCCAGCAGCTTGCAGAGCGGGGGGCGCACCGGGGAGCTGTTTTTT. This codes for CASSLQSGGRTGELFF.